What follows describes a single T cell receptor (beta chain). Patients at the Seattle site were enrolled during active infection and followed longitudinally. The method was immunoSEQ multiplex PCR; TCRdb's version includes in-frame clones alone and lacks a portion of them. The sample shows about 300,000 clones, around 88% of them seen only once. V dropped 2 bases and J dropped 7 bases, with 16 bases sitting between them. This CDR3 spans 15 amino acids. Germline V gene lookup returns CDR1 MNHNS and CDR2 SASEGT. This entry comes from a study of blood T cell repertoires in COVID-19. Study context: The analysed material was cDNA or gDNA that came from T cells, B-cell-depleted T cells, or PBMCs.

Sequencing was done on a sample of peripheral blood. This TCR derives from a woman in her twenties or thirties with COVID-19, enrolled during active disease. The rearrangement joins TRBV6-1 to TRBJ2-3; possibly TRBD1 for D (5 bases). The CDR3 loop is CASSEQVDTSNTQYF. Here the CDR3 DNA reads TGTGCCAGCAGTGAACAGGTGGACACATCAAATACGCAGTATTTT.